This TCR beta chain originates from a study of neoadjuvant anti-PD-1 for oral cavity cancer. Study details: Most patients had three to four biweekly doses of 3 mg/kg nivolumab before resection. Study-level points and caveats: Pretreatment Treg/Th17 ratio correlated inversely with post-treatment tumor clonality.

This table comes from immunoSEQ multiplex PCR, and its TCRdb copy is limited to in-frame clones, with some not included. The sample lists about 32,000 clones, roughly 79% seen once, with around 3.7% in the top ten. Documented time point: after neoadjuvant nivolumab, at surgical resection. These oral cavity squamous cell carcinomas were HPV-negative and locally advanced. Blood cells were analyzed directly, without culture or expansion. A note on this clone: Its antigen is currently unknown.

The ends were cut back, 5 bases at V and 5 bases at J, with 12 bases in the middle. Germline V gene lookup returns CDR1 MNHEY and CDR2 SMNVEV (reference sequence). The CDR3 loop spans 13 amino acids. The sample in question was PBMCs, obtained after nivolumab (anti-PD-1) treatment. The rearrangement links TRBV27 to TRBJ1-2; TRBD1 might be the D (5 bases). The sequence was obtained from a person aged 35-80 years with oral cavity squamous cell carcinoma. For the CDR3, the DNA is TGTGCCAGCAGTCCCTTCCGACAGTATGGCTACACCTTC. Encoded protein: CASSPFRQYGYTF.